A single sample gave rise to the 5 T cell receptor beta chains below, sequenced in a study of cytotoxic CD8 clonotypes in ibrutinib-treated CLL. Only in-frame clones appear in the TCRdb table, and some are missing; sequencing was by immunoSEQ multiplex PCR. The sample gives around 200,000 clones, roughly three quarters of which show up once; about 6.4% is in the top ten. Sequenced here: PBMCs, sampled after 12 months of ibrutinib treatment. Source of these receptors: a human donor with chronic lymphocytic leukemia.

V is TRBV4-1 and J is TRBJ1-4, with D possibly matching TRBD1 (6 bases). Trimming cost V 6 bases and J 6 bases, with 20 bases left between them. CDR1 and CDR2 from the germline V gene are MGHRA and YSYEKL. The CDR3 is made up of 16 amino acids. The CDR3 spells CASSRQGGNGYEKLFF. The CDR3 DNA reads TGCGCCAGCAGTCGTCAAGGGGGGAACGGTTATGAAAAACTGTTTTTT.

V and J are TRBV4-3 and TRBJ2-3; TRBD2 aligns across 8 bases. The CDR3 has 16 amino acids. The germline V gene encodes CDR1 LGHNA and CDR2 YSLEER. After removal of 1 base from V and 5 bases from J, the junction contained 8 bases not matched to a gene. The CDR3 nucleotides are TGCGCCAGCAGCCAAGGGGACGGGAGGGCCTTAGATACGCAGTATTTT. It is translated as CASSQGDGRALDTQYF.

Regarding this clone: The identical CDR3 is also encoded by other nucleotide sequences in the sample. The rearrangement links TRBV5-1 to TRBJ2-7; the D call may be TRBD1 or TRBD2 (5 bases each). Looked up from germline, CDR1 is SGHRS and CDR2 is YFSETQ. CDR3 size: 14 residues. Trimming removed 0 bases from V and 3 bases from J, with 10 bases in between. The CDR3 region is CASSLASGSYEQYF. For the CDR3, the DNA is TGCGCCAGCAGCTTGGCCTCAGGGAGCTACGAGCAGTACTTC.

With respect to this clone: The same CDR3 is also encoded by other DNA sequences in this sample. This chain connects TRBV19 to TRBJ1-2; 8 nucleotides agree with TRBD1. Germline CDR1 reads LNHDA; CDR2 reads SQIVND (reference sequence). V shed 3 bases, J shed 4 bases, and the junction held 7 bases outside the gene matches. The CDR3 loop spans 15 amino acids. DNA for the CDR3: TGTGCCAGTAGTATCGCCGGGACAGGAATCTATGGCTACACCTTC. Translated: CASSIAGTGIYGYTF.

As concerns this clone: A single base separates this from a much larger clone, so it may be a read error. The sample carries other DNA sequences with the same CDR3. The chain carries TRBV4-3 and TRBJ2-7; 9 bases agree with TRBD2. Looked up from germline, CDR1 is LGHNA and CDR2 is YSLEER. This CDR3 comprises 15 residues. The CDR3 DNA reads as TGCGCCAGTAGCCAAGTTGTTAGCGGGAGCTACGAGCAGTACTTC. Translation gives CASSQVVSGSYEQYF.